The TCR beta chain described here comes from a study of blood T cell repertoires in COVID-19. The CDR3 is 16 residues long. Trimming left V 0 bases short and J 3 bases short, with 12 bases between. Germline values: CDR1 SGHTA, CDR2 FQGNSA. Assay used: immunoSEQ multiplex PCR; TCRdb lists only in-frame clones, some missing. Seen here are more than 150,000 clones, roughly 87% observed once, and the top ten hold 5.5% to 8.5%. The TCR comes from a woman aged 45-59 years who had recovered from COVID-19. Source material: PBMCs or T cells enriched from blood (not recorded which). The chain uses TRBV7-2 and TRBJ2-1; weak D call: TRBD1 (6 bases). The chain's CDR3 is CASSLAPKGGYNEQFF. CDR3 sequence (DNA): TGTGCCAGCAGCTTAGCGCCAAAAGGGGGCTACAATGAGCAGTTCTTC.